These 21 T cell receptor beta chains were sequenced from one sample in a study of early T cells in non-severe SARS-CoV-2 infection (dated by TCRdb to the early 2020s). The library was produced with 5' RACE. The instrument was a NextSeq 500. TCRdb handled the public reads itself, with Q25 trimming in fastp and clone calling in MiXCR, and kept productive beta chains. CDR3 protein duplicates are merged, each entry listing the most common genes and DNA. The sample table lists 75,000 to 100,000 distinct CDR3 sequences, around 14% of them with a count of one. Clones ranked in the top ten supply roughly 6.4% of the sample. Sequencing was performed on whole blood. Receptor source: an adult who was a healthcare worker with PCR-confirmed SARS-CoV-2 infection or an uninfected control (not recorded which).

This clonotype occurred a few times. The rearrangement joins TRBV20-1 to TRBJ1-2; no clear D gene. Germline V gene data show CDR1 as DFQATT and CDR2 as SNEGSKA (reference sequence). The V end lost 3 bases, the J end lost 4 bases, and 18 bases lay between the germline ends. The CDR3 length is 15 residues. The CDR3 nucleotides are TGCAGTGCTAGCGTCCAAACCTCCGCCTTCTATGGCTACACCTTC. As protein: CSASVQTSAFYGYTF.

In its sample, this clonotype was seen a few times. The CDR3 DNA follows: TGTGCCAGCAGCCTTTCCCCCGGGACAGGGGGAAACATTCAGTACTTC. As protein: CASSLSPGTGGNIQYF. The chain employs TRBV9 and TRBJ2-4; 11 nucleotides agree with TRBD1. The CDR3 length is 16 residues. V was clipped by 4 bases and J by 6 bases; unmatched bases: 9. Germline V gene lookup returns CDR1 SGDLS and CDR2 YYNGEE. The complete variable domain, with remaining parts taken from reference TRBV9 and TRBJ2-4, reads DSGVTQTPKHLITATGQRVTLRCSPRSGDLSVYWYQQSLDQGLQFLIQYYNGEERAKGNILERFSAQQFPDLHSELNLSSLELGDSALYFCASSLSPGTGGNIQYFGAGTRLSVL.

This clonotype was seen more than once but under ten times. The chain recombines TRBV20-1 with TRBJ2-7; perhaps TRBD1 as D (6 bases). CDR1 DFQATT and CDR2 SNEGSKA come from the germline V gene (reference sequence). The CDR3 has 15 amino acids. Trimming cost V 6 bases and J 2 bases, with 20 bases left between them. DNA for the CDR3: TGCAGTGCGCGGTCCACCGGGACACTAACCTACGAGCAGTACTTC. This codes for CSARSTGTLTYEQYF.

The J gene is TRBJ2-7, the V gene TRBV28; D is unresolved. This CDR3 has 13 amino acids. Looked up from germline, CDR1 is MDHEN and CDR2 is SYDVKM. The V end was cut by 0 bases, the J end by 6 bases, with 9 bases between. The CDR3, as DNA: TGTGCCAGCAGTTTATGGCAGGTACCCGAGCAGTACTTC. Protein: CASSLWQVPEQYF. Filled out from reference TRBV28 and TRBJ2-7, the complete variable domain reads DVKVTQSSRYLVKRTGEKVFLECVQDMDHENMFWYRQDPGLGLRLIYFSYDVKMKEKGDIPEGYSVSREKKERFSLILESASTNQTSMYLCASSLWQVPEQYFGPGTRLTVT.

Of note for this clonotype: In this CDR3 the conserved last residue, phenylalanine or tryptophan, is missing, so a read error is likely. The rearrangement uses TRBV2 and TRBJ2-2; 7 nucleotides line up with TRBD2. Per the germline V gene, CDR1 is SNHLY and CDR2 is FYNNEI. The CDR3 is 16 residues long. The ends lost 5 bases at V and 1 base at J; junction bases unmatched: 7. CDR3 DNA: TGTGCCAGCAGTCCGCGGGGGACGAGGAACACCGGGGAGCTGTTTTCT. This codes for CASSPRGTRNTGELFS.

The V and J genes are TRBV28 and TRBJ2-5; D gene uncertain. This CDR3 is 12 amino acids long. Germline V gene lookup returns CDR1 MDHEN and CDR2 SYDVKM. With 3 bases removed from V and 4 bases from J, the gap between germline ends came to 6 bases. DNA of the CDR3: TGTGCCAGCAGTTTTTTAATAGAGACCCAGTACTTC. Translated, it gives CASSFLIETQYF. Full variable domain (rest looked up from reference TRBV28 and TRBJ2-5): DVKVTQSSRYLVKRTGEKVFLECVQDMDHENMFWYRQDPGLGLRLIYFSYDVKMKEKGDIPEGYSVSREKKERFSLILESASTNQTSMYLCASSFLIETQYFGPGTRLLVL.

The V and J genes are TRBV27 and TRBJ2-2, with D possibly being TRBD2 (6 bases). V lost 0 bases and J 6 bases, leaving 8 bases between the germline ends. This CDR3 spans 14 amino acids. In germline, CDR1 is MNHEY, CDR2 SMNVEV (reference sequence). CDR3 nucleotide sequence: TGTGCCAGCAGTTTATCCGGGGGTTCCGGGGAGCTGTTTTTT. As protein: CASSLSGGSGELFF.

A few counts support this clonotype. The chain links TRBV14 to TRBJ2-7; a possible D gene is TRBD1 (5 bases). V was cut by 1 base and J by 5 bases, with 6 bases left in between. CDR3 length equals 12 residues. Per the germline V gene, CDR1 is SGHDN and CDR2 is FVKESK. Written as DNA, the CDR3 is TGTGCCAGCAGCCAAGGGGGCCACGAGCAGTACTTC. Its translation: CASSQGGHEQYF.

The V call is TRBV7-2, the J call TRBJ2-3, with TRBD2 identical over 7 bases. The junction had 8 bases not matched to a gene; V was cut back by 7 bases and J by 1 base. Germline CDR1 and CDR2: SGHTA and FQGNSA. The CDR3 spans 15 residues. The CDR3 DNA sequence: TGTGCCAGCACCCCTGCTCTAGCGGGCACAGATACGCAGTATTTT. Amino acid sequence: CASTPALAGTDTQYF.

The sample holds a few counts of this clonotype. V is TRBV3-1 and J is TRBJ2-5, with TRBD2 matching over 10 bases. CDR1 and CDR2 (germline): LGHDT, YNNKEL (reference sequence). The CDR3 length is 15 residues. Losses at the gene ends were 2 bases for V and 3 bases for J; bases not matched to a gene: 3. CDR3 DNA: TGTGCCAGCAGCCAAACCGGGACTAGCGAAGAGACCCAGTACTTC. This sequence encodes CASSQTGTSEETQYF.

This clonotype was seen more than once but under ten times. The J gene is TRBJ2-7, the V gene TRBV29-1; D is undetermined. Between the trimmed V and J ends, which lost 7 bases and 9 bases, there was a span of 10 bases. Germline CDR1 SQVTM, CDR2 ANQGSEA. The CDR3 is made up of 9 amino acids. CDR3 in DNA: TGCAGCGCCCTCGGCCGGCAGTACTTC. The encoded protein is CSALGRQYF.

This chain connects TRBV9 to TRBJ1-1, with D tentatively TRBD1 (5 bases). CDR1 is SGDLS, CDR2 YYNGEE, per germline. CDR3 length: 14 residues. The V end was cut by 2 bases, the J end by 4 bases, with 12 bases between. The CDR3 DNA reads TGTGCCAGCAGCGTCGAGGGGCCTGGCACTGAAGCTTTCTTT. Its protein is CASSVEGPGTEAFF.

The chain couples TRBV5-1 to TRBJ2-7; D uncertain. Per germline, CDR1 SGHRS and CDR2 YFSETQ. Trimming stripped 4 bases from V and 0 bases from J, with 17 bases between. The CDR3 runs to 16 residues. The CDR3 loop is CASSELRLSNSYEQYF. The DNA for the CDR3 is TGCGCCAGCAGCGAGTTACGACTGAGCAACTCCTACGAGCAGTACTTC. The variable domain in full, with the rest retrieved from reference TRBV5-1 and TRBJ2-7, is KAGVTQTPRYLIKTRGQQVTLSCSPISGHRSVSWYQQTPGQGLQFLFEYFSETQRNKGNFPGRFSGRQFSNSRSEMNVSTLELGDSALYLCASSELRLSNSYEQYFGPGTRLTVT.

The chain recombines TRBV19 with TRBJ2-7, with D possibly being TRBD1 or TRBD2 (5 bases each). Trimming cost V 5 bases and J 2 bases, with 13 bases left between them. Germline CDR1 is LNHDA and CDR2 is SQIVND (reference sequence). The CDR3 runs to 14 residues. The CDR3 coding sequence is TGTGCCAGTAGTCTGGGACCTCAGACCTACGAGCAGTACTTC. Translating gives CASSLGPQTYEQYF.

This clonotype was found a few times. The V and J genes are TRBV29-1 and TRBJ1-2; D remains ambiguous. Germline CDR1 reads SQVTM; CDR2 reads ANQGSEA. Trimming stripped 0 bases from V and 6 bases from J, with 5 bases between. The CDR3 covers 11 residues. The CDR3 bases are TGCAGCGTTGAAGAAGGGAATGGCTACACCTTC. It yields the protein CSVEEGNGYTF.

This clonotype was counted between two and nine times. The gene calls are TRBV6-5 and TRBJ2-3; D gene unclear. V lost 4 bases to trimming and J lost 0 bases, with 8 bases between them. Looked up from germline, CDR1 is MNHEY and CDR2 is SVGAGI. This CDR3 has 14 amino acids. CDR3 in amino acids: CASSSGRSTDTQYF. The CDR3 bases are TGTGCCAGCAGTTCCGGCCGGAGCACAGATACGCAGTATTTT.

The gene calls are TRBV18 and TRBJ2-3, with D unresolved. Trimming shortened V by 1 base and J by 5 bases, and 10 bases separated the two germline ends. CDR3 length equals 14 residues. The germline CDR1 and CDR2 sequences are KGHSH and LQKENI. CDR3 sequence: CASSPLDVQDTQYF. CDR3 DNA: TGTGCCAGCTCACCACTGGACGTCCAAGATACGCAGTATTTT.

V gene TRBV6-1 combines with J gene TRBJ1-1, with TRBD1 matching 7 bases. Trimming removed 5 bases from V and 3 bases from J; junction bases left unmatched: 3. Germline V gene data show CDR1 as MNHNS and CDR2 as SASEGT. There are 13 residues in the CDR3. This CDR3 reads CASSHTGDTEAFF. The CDR3 bases are TGTGCCAGCAGTCATACAGGGGACACTGAAGCTTTCTTT.

The gene calls are TRBV20-1 and TRBJ1-3; D not resolved. V shed 6 bases and J shed 2 bases, with 17 bases lying between them. This CDR3 comprises 15 residues. CDR1 DFQATT and CDR2 SNEGSKA come from the germline V gene (reference sequence). CDR3 nucleotide sequence: TGCAGTGCCCGAGCTCACATCGAAGCTGGAAACACCATATATTTT. This gives the protein CSARAHIEAGNTIYF.

The table lists this clonotype with many counts. The genes are TRBV12-3 or TRBV12-4 and TRBJ2-1; 7 nucleotides agree with TRBD1. V shed 5 bases, J shed 5 bases, and the junction held 12 bases outside the gene matches. The CDR3 is 16 amino acids. The CDR3 region is CASSPWDSSTNNEQFF. The CDR3 DNA reads TGTGCCAGCAGTCCATGGGACAGCAGTACTAACAATGAGCAGTTCTTC.

The chain uses TRBV6-6 and TRBJ2-2; D may be TRBD2 (6 bases). CDR3 length: 24 residues. The V end lost 2 bases, the J end lost 7 bases, and 41 bases lay between the germline ends. CDR1 MNHNY and CDR2 SVGAGI come from the germline V gene (reference sequence). CDR3 sequence: CASSYDRVGGTRPPFGFYSGELFF. The CDR3 DNA follows: TGTGCCAGCAGTTACGATCGGGTGGGCGGGACTCGACCCCCATTCGGTTTCTATAGCGGGGAGCTGTTTTTT.